This entry lists 18 T cell receptor beta chains sequenced from one sample in a study of T cell responses to AZD1222 COVID-19 vaccine. Libraries were prepared by immunoSEQ multiplex PCR; TCRdb keeps only in-frame clonotypes and omits some of them. The data hold approximately 200,000 clones, with about 95% observed a single time. The sample in question was peripheral blood, obtained 28 days after the second dose of the MenACWY control vaccine. Source of these receptors: an adult who received the MenACWY meningococcal vaccine as a control.

This chain joins TRBV7-2 and TRBJ2-7; perhaps TRBD2 as D (5 bases). V was pared by 5 bases and J by 3 bases, with 11 bases between. Germline assignment: CDR1 SGHTA and CDR2 FQGNSA. CDR3 length: 13 amino acids. The CDR3 bases are TGTGCCAGCAGCGTTTCCGGGATCTACGAGCAGTACTTC. Translating it yields CASSVSGIYEQYF.

The chain combines TRBV5-6 with TRBJ1-2, with TRBD1 matching over 9 bases. The germline V gene has CDR1 SGHDT and CDR2 YYEEEE. V was pared by 5 bases and J by 0 bases, with 8 bases of the junction left unmatched. The CDR3 is 16 amino acids. The CDR3 region has the DNA TGTGCCAGCAGACCGGGACAGGGAACGGCTAACTATGGCTACACCTTC. Translation: CASRPGQGTANYGYTF.

This chain links TRBV28 with TRBJ1-3; possible D gene TRBD1, 5 bases. Germline V CDR1 and CDR2: MDHEN, SYDVKM. Trimming left V 6 bases short and J 4 bases short, with 16 bases between. The CDR3 runs 15 residues. As DNA, the CDR3 is TGTGCCAGCAGGCCTGGATCCCAGGGAGGAAACACCATATATTTT. This codes for CASRPGSQGGNTIYF.

This chain links TRBV6-5 with TRBJ2-5, with 9 bases fitting TRBD1. This CDR3 has 14 amino acids. V shed 2 bases and J 5 bases; nucleotides not matched to a gene: 3. Germline V gene data show CDR1 as MNHEY and CDR2 as SVGAGI. The CDR3 loop reads CASSYGTGLETQYF. CDR3 coding DNA: TGTGCCAGCAGTTACGGGACAGGGCTGGAGACCCAGTACTTC.

V is TRBV6-5 and J is TRBJ2-7; D is possibly TRBD2 (6 bases). The CDR3 extends over 13 amino acids. V gave up 5 bases and J gave up 3 bases, with 11 bases separating them. Germline V gene lookup returns CDR1 MNHEY and CDR2 SVGAGI. The CDR3 nucleotides are TGTGCCAGCAGTCCAGGGACTTACTACGAGCAGTACTTC. This sequence encodes CASSPGTYYEQYF.

V and J are TRBV10-3 and TRBJ2-3; 11 bases are shared with TRBD1. The CDR3 loop spans 17 amino acids. V shed 5 bases and J 0 bases; nucleotides not matched to a gene: 7. CDR1 is ENHRY, CDR2 SYGVKD, per germline. CDR3 nucleotide sequence: TGTGCCATCAGTCCCGGGACAGGGGGTATTAGCACAGATACGCAGTATTTT. It yields the protein CAISPGTGGISTDTQYF.

The chain combines TRBV3-1 (or the pseudogene TRBV3-2) with TRBJ2-1, with a tentative D call TRBD2 (6 bases). In germline, CDR1 is LGHDT, CDR2 YNNKEL (reference sequence). V lost 2 bases and J 0 bases, leaving 11 bases between the germline ends. CDR3 length: 16 residues. This CDR3 reads CASSQYGGSSYNEQFF. The CDR3 region has the DNA TGTGCCAGCAGCCAATACGGGGGTAGCTCCTACAATGAGCAGTTCTTC.

The chain employs TRBV19 and TRBJ1-2, with 7 bases fitting TRBD1. V lost 7 bases and J lost 4; bases outside the gene matches: 6. Germline V lookup: CDR1 LNHDA, CDR2 SQIVND (reference sequence). The CDR3 has 13 residues. The CDR3 is CASTGGEGYGYTF. CDR3 DNA sequence: TGTGCCAGTACAGGGGGTGAAGGCTATGGCTACACCTTC.

V is TRBV30 and J is TRBJ1-5; TRBD1 agrees at 8 bases. J gave up 6 bases and V 1 base, and 2 bases lay outside the gene matches. The germline CDR1 and CDR2 sequences are GTSNPN and SVGIG (reference sequence). The CDR3 length is 13 residues. The CDR3 DNA sequence: TGTGCCTGGAGTGGGGGACAGGCTCAGCCCCAGCATTTT. Translation: CAWSGGQAQPQHF.

The rearrangement links TRBV6-2 or TRBV6-3 to TRBJ1-3, with D unclear. Germline CDR1 and CDR2: MNHEY and SVGEGT. The CDR3 length is 13 residues. With 4 bases removed from V and 3 bases from J, the gap between germline ends came to 7 bases. The CDR3 region is CASSSGRGNTIYF. The CDR3 nucleotides are TGTGCCAGCAGTTCCGGACGTGGAAACACCATATATTTT.

The V gene is TRBV6-5, the J gene TRBJ2-7, with 9 bases matching TRBD1. Germline CDR1 is MNHEY and CDR2 is SVGAGI. The CDR3 loop spans 15 amino acids. Trimming removed 6 bases from V and 2 bases from J; junction bases left unmatched: 8. CDR3: CASRQDRGETYEQYF. In DNA, the CDR3 is TGTGCCAGCAGGCAGGACAGGGGCGAAACCTACGAGCAGTACTTC.

The chain is built from TRBV18 and TRBJ2-1, with TRBD2 matching 7 bases. The CDR3 contains 18 residues. Germline trimming cut 3 bases from V and 6 bases from J; bases unmatched to any gene: 17. Germline CDR1 reads KGHSH; CDR2 reads LQKENI. The CDR3 region is CASSPRVSGAGNFNEQFF. Here the CDR3 DNA reads TGTGCCAGCTCACCGCGGGTGAGCGGGGCGGGAAATTTCAATGAGCAGTTCTTC.

The V gene is TRBV19, the J gene TRBJ2-7; 10 nucleotides match TRBD1. Germline assignment: CDR1 LNHDA and CDR2 SQIVND (reference sequence). V was pared by 1 base and J by 5 bases, with 5 bases of the junction left unmatched. The length of the CDR3 is 15 residues. CDR3 sequence reads: CASSIAGTGADEQYF. The CDR3 nucleotides are TGTGCCAGTAGTATAGCCGGGACAGGGGCCGACGAGCAGTACTTC.

The chain combines TRBV28 with TRBJ1-1, with 10 bases identical to TRBD1. The trim removed 7 bases at V and 6 bases at J, leaving 5 bases unmatched. The CDR3 totals 13 residues. Germline V gene data show CDR1 as MDHEN and CDR2 as SYDVKM. CDR3 in amino acids: CASTRDRGAEAFF. The CDR3 DNA follows: TGTGCCAGCACAAGGGACAGGGGCGCTGAAGCTTTCTTT.

Concerning this clone: Other nucleotide sequences from this sample produce the same CDR3. This chain uses TRBV6-5 with TRBJ1-1; D ambiguous. This CDR3 spans 13 amino acids. Germline V gene sequence: CDR1 MNHEY, CDR2 SVGAGI. V was cut by 2 bases and J by 1 base, with 5 bases left in between. The CDR3 here is CASSYGGNTEAFF. In nucleotides, the CDR3 is TGTGCCAGCAGTTACGGTGGGAACACTGAAGCTTTCTTT.

The V gene is TRBV4-1, the J gene TRBJ2-7; TRBD1 is a possible D gene (5 bases). This CDR3 is 14 amino acids long. V was trimmed by 0 bases and J by 3 bases, leaving 9 bases between them. Germline V gene sequence: CDR1 MGHRA, CDR2 YSYEKL. The chain's CDR3 is CASSQDPQGYEQYF. The CDR3 DNA sequence: TGCGCCAGCAGCCAAGATCCTCAGGGCTACGAGCAGTACTTC.

The rearrangement uses TRBV27 and TRBJ1-3, with D tentatively TRBD1 (6 bases). The CDR3 contains 17 residues. Germline V CDR1 and CDR2: MNHEY, SMNVEV (reference sequence). V was trimmed by 6 bases and J by 0 bases, leaving 18 bases between them. The CDR3 sequence: CASRPGGQTPSGNTIYF. The CDR3, as DNA: TGTGCCAGCAGACCGGGCGGACAGACCCCCTCTGGAAACACCATATATTTT.

Only one count was recorded for this clone. V gene TRBV4-1 combines with J gene TRBJ1-2; D not resolved. Per germline, CDR1 MGHRA and CDR2 YSYEKL. Trimming stripped 0 bases from V and 1 base from J, with 6 bases between. The CDR3 length is 14 residues. CDR3 protein: CASSQDSINYGYTF. CDR3 coding DNA: TGCGCCAGCAGCCAAGATTCGATTAACTATGGCTACACCTTC.